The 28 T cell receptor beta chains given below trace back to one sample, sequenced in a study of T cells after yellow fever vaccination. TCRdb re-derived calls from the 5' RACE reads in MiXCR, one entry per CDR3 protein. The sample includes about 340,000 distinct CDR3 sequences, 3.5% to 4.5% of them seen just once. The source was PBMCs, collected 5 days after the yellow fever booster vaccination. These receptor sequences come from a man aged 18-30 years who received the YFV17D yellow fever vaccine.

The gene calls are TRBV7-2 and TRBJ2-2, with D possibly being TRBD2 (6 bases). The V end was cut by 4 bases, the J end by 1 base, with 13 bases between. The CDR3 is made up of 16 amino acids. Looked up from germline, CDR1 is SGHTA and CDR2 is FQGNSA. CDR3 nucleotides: TGTGCCAGCAGCTCCCGCGGGACGGGGAACACCGGGGAGCTGTTTTTT. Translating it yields CASSSRGTGNTGELFF. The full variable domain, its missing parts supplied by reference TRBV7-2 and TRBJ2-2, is GAGVSQSPSNKVTEKGKDVELRCDPISGHTALYWYRQSLGQGLEFLIYFQGNSAPDKSGLPSDRFSAERTGGSVSTLTIQRTQQEDSAVYLCASSSRGTGNTGELFFGEGSRLTVL.

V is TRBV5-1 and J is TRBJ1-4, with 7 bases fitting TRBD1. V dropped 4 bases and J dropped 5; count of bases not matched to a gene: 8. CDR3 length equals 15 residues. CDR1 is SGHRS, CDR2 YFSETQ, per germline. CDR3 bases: TGCGCCAGCAGCACCCAGGGGGATTCAAATGAAAAACTGTTTTTT. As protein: CASSTQGDSNEKLFF.

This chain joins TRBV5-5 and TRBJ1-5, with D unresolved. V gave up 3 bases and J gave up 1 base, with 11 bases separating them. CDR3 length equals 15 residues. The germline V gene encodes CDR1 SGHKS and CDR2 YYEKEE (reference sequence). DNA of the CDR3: TGTGCCAGCAGCTGGGATCCCGGAAGCAATCAGCCCCAGCATTTT. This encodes CASSWDPGSNQPQHF.

The CDR3 is CASSQCEPATQYF. DNA for the CDR3: TGCGCCAGCAGTCAATGTGAGCCGGCTACGCAGTATTTT. The chain uses TRBV23-1 and TRBJ2-3; D uncertain. TRBV23-1 is recorded as an ORF, its role being uncertain. This CDR3 is 13 amino acids long. Between the trimmed V and J ends, which lost 1 base and 8 bases, there was a span of 10 bases.

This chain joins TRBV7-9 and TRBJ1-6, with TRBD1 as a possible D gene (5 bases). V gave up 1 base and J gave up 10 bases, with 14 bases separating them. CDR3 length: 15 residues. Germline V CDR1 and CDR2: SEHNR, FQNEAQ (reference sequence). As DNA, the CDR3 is TGTGCCAGCAGCTTAGGCGGCGCAGGGTGGTCACCCCTCCACTTT. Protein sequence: CASSLGGAGWSPLHF.

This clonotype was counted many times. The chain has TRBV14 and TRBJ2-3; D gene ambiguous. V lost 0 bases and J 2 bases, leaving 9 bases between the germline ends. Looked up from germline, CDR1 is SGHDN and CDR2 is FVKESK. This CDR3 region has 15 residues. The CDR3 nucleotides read TGTGCCAGCAGCCAAGATGGCTACCCCACAGATACGCAGTATTTT. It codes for CASSQDGYPTDTQYF. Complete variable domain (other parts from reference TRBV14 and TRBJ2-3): EAGVTQFPSHSVIEKGQTVTLRCDPISGHDNLYWYRRVMGKEIKFLLHFVKESKQDESGMPNNRFLAERTGGTYSTLKVQPAELEDSGVYFCASSQDGYPTDTQYFGPGTRLTVL.

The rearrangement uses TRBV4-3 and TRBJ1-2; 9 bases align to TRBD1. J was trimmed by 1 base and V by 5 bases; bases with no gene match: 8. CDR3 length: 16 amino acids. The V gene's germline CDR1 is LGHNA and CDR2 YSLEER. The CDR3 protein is CASSYDGTGFNYGYTF. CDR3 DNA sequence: TGCGCCAGCAGCTATGACGGGACAGGGTTTAACTATGGCTACACCTTC.

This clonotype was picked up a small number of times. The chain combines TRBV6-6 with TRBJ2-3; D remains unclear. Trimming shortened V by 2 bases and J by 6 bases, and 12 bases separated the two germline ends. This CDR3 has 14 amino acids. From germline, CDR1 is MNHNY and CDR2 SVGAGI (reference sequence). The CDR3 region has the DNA TGTGCCAGCAGTTACGTTATTCTGGAGGATACGCAGTATTTT. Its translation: CASSYVILEDTQYF.

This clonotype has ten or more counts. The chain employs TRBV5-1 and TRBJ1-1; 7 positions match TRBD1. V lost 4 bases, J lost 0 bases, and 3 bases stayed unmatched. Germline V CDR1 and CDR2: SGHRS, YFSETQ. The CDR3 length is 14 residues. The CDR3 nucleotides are TGCGCCAGCAGCAGGGACAGTTTGAACACTGAAGCTTTCTTT. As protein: CASSRDSLNTEAFF. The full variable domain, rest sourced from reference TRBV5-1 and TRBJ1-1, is KAGVTQTPRYLIKTRGQQVTLSCSPISGHRSVSWYQQTPGQGLQFLFEYFSETQRNKGNFPGRFSGRQFSNSRSEMNVSTLELGDSALYLCASSRDSLNTEAFFGQGTRLTVV.

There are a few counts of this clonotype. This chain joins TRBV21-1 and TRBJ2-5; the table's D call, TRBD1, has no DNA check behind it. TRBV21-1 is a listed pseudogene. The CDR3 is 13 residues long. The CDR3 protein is CASRIPGQETQYF. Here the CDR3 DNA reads TGTGCCAGCAGGATTCCGGGACAAGAGACCCAGTACTTC.

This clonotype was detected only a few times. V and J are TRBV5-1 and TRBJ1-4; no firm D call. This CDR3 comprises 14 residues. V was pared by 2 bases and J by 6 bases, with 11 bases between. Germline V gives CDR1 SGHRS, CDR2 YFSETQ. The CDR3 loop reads CASSLDIGDEKLFF. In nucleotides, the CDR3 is TGCGCCAGCAGCTTAGACATCGGGGATGAAAAACTGTTTTTT.

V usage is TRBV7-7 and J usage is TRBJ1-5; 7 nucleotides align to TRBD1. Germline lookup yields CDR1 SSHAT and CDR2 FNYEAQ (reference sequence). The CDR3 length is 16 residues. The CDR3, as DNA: TGTGCTAGCTCGACCAGACAGGGTCCTTTTAATCAGCCCCAGCATTTT. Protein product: CASSTRQGPFNQPQHF.

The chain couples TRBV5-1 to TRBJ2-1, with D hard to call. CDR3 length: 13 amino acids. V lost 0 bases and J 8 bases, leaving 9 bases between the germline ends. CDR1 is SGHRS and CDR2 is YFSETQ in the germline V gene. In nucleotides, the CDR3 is TGCGCCAGCAGCTTGGGTCCAGACGATGAGCAGTTCTTC. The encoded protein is CASSLGPDDEQFF.

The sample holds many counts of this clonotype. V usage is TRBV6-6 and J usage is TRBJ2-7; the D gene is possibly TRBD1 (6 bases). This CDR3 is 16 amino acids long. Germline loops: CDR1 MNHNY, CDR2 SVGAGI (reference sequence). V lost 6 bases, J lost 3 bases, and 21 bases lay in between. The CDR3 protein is CASSLHPGTGNYEQYV. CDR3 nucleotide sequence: TGTGCCAGCAGCCTTCATCCCGGAACAGGGAACTACGAGCAGTACGTC.

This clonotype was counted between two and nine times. CDR3 DNA: TGTGCCAGCAGCTTAGGAGGGAAAGATACGCAGTATTTT. It encodes CASSLGGKDTQYF. The V and J genes are TRBV7-2 and TRBJ2-3; tentative D call: TRBD2 (5 bases). The CDR3 totals 13 residues. Germline CDR1 is SGHTA and CDR2 is FQGNSA. With 1 base removed from V and 5 bases from J, the gap between germline ends came to 7 bases.

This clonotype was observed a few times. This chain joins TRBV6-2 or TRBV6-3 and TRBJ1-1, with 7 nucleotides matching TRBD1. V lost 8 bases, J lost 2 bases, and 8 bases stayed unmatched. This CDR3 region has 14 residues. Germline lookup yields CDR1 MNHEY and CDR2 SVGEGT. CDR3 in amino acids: CASRSTGLNTEAFF. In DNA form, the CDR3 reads TGTGCCAGCCGTTCGACAGGGCTAAACACTGAAGCTTTCTTT.

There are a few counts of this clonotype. Here the CDR3 reads CSGNQGGTEAFF. In DNA, the CDR3 is TGCAGTGGGAACCAGGGAGGGACTGAAGCTTTCTTT. The chain is built from TRBV20-1 and TRBJ1-1, with TRBD1 as a possible D gene (5 bases). The CDR3 is 12 residues long. Germline V gives CDR1 DFQATT, CDR2 SNEGSKA (reference sequence). V was cut by 7 bases and J by 5 bases, with 14 bases left in between.

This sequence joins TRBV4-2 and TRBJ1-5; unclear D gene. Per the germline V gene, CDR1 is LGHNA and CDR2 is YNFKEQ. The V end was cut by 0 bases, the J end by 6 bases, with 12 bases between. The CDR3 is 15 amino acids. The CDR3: CASSQDRREGQPQHF. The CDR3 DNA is TGTGCCAGCAGCCAAGATAGGCGGGAGGGTCAGCCCCAGCATTTT.

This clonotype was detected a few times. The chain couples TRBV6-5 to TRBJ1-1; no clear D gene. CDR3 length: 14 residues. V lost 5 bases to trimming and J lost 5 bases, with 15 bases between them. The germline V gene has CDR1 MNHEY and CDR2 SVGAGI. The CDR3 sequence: CASSTSWGETEAFF. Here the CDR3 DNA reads TGTGCCAGCAGTACATCCTGGGGAGAGACTGAAGCTTTCTTT.

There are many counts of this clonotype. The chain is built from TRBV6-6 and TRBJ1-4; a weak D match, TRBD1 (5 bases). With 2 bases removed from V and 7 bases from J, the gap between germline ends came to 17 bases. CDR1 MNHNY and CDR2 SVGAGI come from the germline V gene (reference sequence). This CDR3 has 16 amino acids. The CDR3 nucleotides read TGTGCCAGCAGTTACACCACGGGGGGGAGGGGTGAAAAACTGTTTTTT. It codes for CASSYTTGGRGEKLFF.

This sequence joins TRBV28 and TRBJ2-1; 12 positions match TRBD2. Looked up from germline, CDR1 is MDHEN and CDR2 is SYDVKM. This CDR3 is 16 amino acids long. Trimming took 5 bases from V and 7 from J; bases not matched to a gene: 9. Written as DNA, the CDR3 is TGTGCCAGCAGTGCTAGCGGGGGGGCTTTTCGGAATGAGCAGTTCTTC. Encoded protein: CASSASGGAFRNEQFF.

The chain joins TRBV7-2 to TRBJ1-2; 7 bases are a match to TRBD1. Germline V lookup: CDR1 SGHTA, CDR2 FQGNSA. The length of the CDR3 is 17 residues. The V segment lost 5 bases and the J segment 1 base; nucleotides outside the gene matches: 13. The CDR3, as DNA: TGTGCCAGCAGCCCCCCTCTCGCGAGGGGGCTTAACTATGGCTACACCTTC. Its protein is CASSPPLARGLNYGYTF.

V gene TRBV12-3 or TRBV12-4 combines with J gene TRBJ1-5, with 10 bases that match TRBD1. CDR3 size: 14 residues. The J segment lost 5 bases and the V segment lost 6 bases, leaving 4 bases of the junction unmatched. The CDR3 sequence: CASRGQGKDQPQHF. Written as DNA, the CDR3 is TGTGCCAGCAGGGGACAGGGGAAAGATCAGCCCCAGCATTTT.

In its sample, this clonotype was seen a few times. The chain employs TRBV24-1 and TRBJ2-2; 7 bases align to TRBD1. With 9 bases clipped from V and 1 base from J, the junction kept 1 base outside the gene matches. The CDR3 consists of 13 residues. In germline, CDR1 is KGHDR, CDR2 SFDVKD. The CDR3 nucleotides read TGTGCCACCGGGGACAGGAACACCGGGGAGCTGTTTTTT. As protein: CATGDRNTGELFF.

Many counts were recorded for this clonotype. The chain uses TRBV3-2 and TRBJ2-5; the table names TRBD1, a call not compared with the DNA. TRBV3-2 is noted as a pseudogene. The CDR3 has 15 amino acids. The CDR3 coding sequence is TGTGCCCAGGACCAGGGACAGACGTACCAAGAGACCCAGTACTTC. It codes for CAQDQGQTYQETQYF.

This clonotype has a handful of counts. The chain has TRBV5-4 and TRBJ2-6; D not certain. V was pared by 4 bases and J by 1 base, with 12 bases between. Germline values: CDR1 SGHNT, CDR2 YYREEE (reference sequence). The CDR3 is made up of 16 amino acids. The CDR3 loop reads CASSAFAQSGANVLTF. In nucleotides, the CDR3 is TGTGCCAGCAGCGCATTCGCTCAGTCTGGGGCCAACGTCCTGACTTTC.

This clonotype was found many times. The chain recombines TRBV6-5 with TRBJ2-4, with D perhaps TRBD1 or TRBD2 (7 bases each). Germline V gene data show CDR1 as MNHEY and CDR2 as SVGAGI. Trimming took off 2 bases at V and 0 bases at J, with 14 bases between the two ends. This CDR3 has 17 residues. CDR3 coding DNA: TGTGCCAGCAGTTACCGGGGGGACAGTCTAGCCAAAAACATTCAGTACTTC. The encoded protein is CASSYRGDSLAKNIQYF.

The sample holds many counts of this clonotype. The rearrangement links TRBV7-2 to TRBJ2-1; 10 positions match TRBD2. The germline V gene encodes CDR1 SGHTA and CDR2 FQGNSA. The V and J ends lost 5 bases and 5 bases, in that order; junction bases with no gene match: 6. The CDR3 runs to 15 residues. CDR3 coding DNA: TGTGCCAGCAGCCGACAGCTAGCGGGGGACAATGAGCAGTTCTTC. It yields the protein CASSRQLAGDNEQFF. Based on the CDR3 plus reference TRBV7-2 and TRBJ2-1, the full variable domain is GAGVSQSPSNKVTEKGKDVELRCDPISGHTALYWYRQSLGQGLEFLIYFQGNSAPDKSGLPSDRFSAERTGGSVSTLTIQRTQQEDSAVYLCASSRQLAGDNEQFFGPGTRLTVL.